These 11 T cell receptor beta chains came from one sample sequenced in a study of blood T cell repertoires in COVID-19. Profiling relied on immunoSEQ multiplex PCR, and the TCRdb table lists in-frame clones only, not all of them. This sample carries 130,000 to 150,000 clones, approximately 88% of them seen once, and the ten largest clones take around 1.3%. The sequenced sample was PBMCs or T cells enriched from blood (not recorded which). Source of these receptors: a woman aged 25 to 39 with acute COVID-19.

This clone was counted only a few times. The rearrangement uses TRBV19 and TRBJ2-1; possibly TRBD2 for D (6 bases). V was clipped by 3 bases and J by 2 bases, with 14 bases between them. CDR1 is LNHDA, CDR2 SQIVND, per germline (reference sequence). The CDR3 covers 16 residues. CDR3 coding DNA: TGTGCCAGTAGTATCTTTCTCCGGACTACCTACAATGAGCAGTTCTTC. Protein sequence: CASSIFLRTTYNEQFF.

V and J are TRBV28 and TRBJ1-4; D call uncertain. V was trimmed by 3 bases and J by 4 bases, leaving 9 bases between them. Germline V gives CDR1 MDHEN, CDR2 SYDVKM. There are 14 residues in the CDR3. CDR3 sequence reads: CASSFLGLNEKLFF. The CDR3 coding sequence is TGTGCCAGCAGTTTTCTGGGCCTTAATGAAAAACTGTTTTTT.

For the CDR3, the DNA is TGTGCCAGCTCACCAGGCAACTATAACTATGGCTACACCTTC. Its translation: CASSPGNYNYGYTF. The gene calls are TRBV18 and TRBJ1-2; D remains unclear. V was trimmed by 2 bases and J by 1 base, leaving 8 bases between them. CDR1 is KGHSH and CDR2 is LQKENI in the germline V gene. CDR3 length: 14 residues.

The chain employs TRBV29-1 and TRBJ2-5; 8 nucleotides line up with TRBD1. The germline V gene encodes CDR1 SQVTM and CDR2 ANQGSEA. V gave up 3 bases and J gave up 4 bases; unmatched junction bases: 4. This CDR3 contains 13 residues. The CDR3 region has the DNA TGCAGCGTTGATCCAGGGGGCCGAGAGACCCAGTACTTC. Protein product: CSVDPGGRETQYF. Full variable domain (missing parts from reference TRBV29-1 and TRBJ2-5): SAVISQKPSRDICQRGTSLTIQCQVDSQVTMMFWYRQQPGQSLTLIATANQGSEATYESGFVIDKFPISRPNLTFSTLTVSNMSPEDSSIYLCSVDPGGRETQYFGPGTRLLVL.

CDR3 sequence: CASSQGQGRIGEKLFF. The CDR3 nucleotides are TGTGCCAGCAGTCAGGGACAGGGGAGGATAGGGGAAAAACTGTTTTTT. V and J are TRBV28 and TRBJ1-4, with TRBD1 matching over 10 bases. Germline assignment: CDR1 MDHEN and CDR2 SYDVKM. The V gene end was trimmed by 5 bases and the J gene end by 8 bases; junction bases not matched to a gene: 11. CDR3 length: 16 amino acids.

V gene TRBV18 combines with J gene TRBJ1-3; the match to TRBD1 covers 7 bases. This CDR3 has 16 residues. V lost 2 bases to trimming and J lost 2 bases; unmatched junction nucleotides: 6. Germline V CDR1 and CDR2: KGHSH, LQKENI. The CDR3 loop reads CASSPSQGRTGNTIYF. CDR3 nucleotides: TGTGCCAGCTCACCATCACAGGGGAGGACTGGAAACACCATATATTTT.

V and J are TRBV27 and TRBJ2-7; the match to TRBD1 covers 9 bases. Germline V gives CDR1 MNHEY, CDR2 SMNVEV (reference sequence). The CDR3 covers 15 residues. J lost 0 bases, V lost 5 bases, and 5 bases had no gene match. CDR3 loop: CASSRGQGGSYEQYF. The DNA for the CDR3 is TGTGCCAGCAGTCGGGGACAGGGTGGCTCCTACGAGCAGTACTTC.

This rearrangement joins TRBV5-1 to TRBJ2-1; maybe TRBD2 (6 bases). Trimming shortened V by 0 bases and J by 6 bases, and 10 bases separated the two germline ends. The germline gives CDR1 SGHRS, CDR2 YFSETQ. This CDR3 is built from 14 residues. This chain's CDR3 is CASSLASGVNEQFF. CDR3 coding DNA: TGCGCCAGCAGCTTGGCCTCGGGGGTCAATGAGCAGTTCTTC.

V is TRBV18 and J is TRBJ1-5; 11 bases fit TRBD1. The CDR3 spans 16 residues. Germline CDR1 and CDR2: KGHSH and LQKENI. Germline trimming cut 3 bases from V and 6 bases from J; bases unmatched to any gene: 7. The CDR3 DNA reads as TGTGCCAGCTCACCCCAAGGGACAGGGGGGGGTCAGCCCCAGCATTTT. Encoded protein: CASSPQGTGGGQPQHF.

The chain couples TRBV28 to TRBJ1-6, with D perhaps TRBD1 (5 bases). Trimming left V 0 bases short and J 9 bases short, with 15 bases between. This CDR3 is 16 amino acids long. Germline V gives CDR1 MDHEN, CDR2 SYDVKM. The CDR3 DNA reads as TGTGCCAGCAGTTTATGGCTCCAGGGATTCGTTTCACCCCTCCACTTT. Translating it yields CASSLWLQGFVSPLHF.

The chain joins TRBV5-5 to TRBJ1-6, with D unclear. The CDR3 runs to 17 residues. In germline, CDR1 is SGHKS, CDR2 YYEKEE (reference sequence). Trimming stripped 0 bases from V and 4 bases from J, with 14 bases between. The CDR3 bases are TGTGCCAGCAGCTTGGGTTCGGGAAGGACTTATAATTCACCCCTCCACTTT. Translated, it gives CASSLGSGRTYNSPLHF.